This T cell receptor (beta chain) originates from a study of tumor-infiltrating lymphocytes in primary liver carcinoma (dated by TCRdb to the late 2010s). Background on the whole study: Between late 2015 and 2016, several patients in China with histopathologically diagnosed primary liver carcinoma had surgical resection. The tumors of the five patients were staged as T1-T3 N0M0, with maximum diameters ranging from about 4 to 10 cm. TCRbeta repertoire sequencing covered roughly 35 specimens from 5 patients: about 25 tumor regions, 5 adjacent noncancerous liver tissues and 5 peripheral blood samples. The five patients, three men and two women aged 30 to 69 years, had hepatocellular carcinoma (four) or combined HCC and intrahepatic cholangiocarcinoma (one). Repertoires from technical replicates were highly reproducible, with mean shared-clone rates approximately 0.88 and correlation coefficients above 0.98. The study combined TCRbeta repertoire sequencing, expression microarrays and whole-exome sequencing across five regions of each liver tumor, with adjacent normal tissue and blood. Each sample produced about 3.65 to 7.13 million productive TCRbeta reads, and read depth showed no significant difference between tissue types. Study-wide findings and limitations: Consistent with antigen-driven expansion, pairs of tumor regions showed higher repertoire overlap (mean about 36%) than either tumor-adjacent pairs (around 17%) or tumor-blood pairs (roughly 14%). With just four to six patients in the study, the authors point out that the findings should be validated in a larger study. Because sequencing covered only the TCR beta chain and unpaired alpha chains were not captured, true repertoire diversity is likely underestimated. Bulk unsorted samples precluded comparing CD4+ and CD8+ T cell repertoires. The top 250 clones accounted for a significantly greater share of the repertoire in tumors than in blood (p = 0.039).

Blood RNA was extracted from unsorted whole blood with TRIzol reagent; germline DNA came from the DNeasy Blood & Tissue kit. At the time of sampling, the patients had chronic HBV infection and had not received any treatment. Before surgery, about 4 milliliters of peripheral blood were collected into K2EDTA tubes. A constant-region primer and ProtoScript II reverse transcriptase were used to reverse-transcribe TCRbeta-specific cDNA from roughly 480 ng total RNA. The TCRbeta libraries were prepared through three rounds of nested multiplex PCR following a slightly modified ARM-PCR procedure. Each of the first two PCR rounds ran for around 9 cycles and used multiplex TRBV1-TRBV30 forward primers together with a Cbeta reverse primer. Sample barcodes and Illumina adapters were attached in a final 25-cycle PCR using Deep VentR polymerase. Before sequencing, amplicons of 200-500 bp were purified from gel using a QIAquick gel extraction kit. The TCRbeta amplicons were sequenced with 250-bp paired-end reads on an Illumina HiSeq 2500. Turning to the authors' computational methods: Quality trimming of reads was performed with Trimmomatic v0.33, and paired reads were merged with FLASH v1.2.11 so that full CDR3 sequences could be recovered. V, D and J germline segments were assigned to the rearranged TCRbeta sequences using MiGEC v1.2.1b. VDJtools v1.0.0 computed clonotype statistics and Shannon-Wiener diversity indices. Except for diversity analysis, only the 250 most abundant clonotypes of each sample were used in subsequent analyses to reduce sampling bias. TCRdb passed the public sequencing reads through fastp at Q25 and MiXCR, retaining productive beta sequences. Every distinct CDR3 protein forms one entry, paired with its most common genes and DNA. TCRdb's processing, not the authors' own work, is the source of the V and J calls. The sample records hundreds of thousands of distinct CDR3 sequences, 65% of which are singletons. Jointly, the top ten make up roughly 10% of the sample.

Points on this clonotype: Its specific antigen is unknown. Base quality data are lacking; no much larger clone is found one base away.

CDR1 and CDR2, looked up from the germline V gene, are SGHRS and YFSETQ. The V end loses 6 bases and the J end loses 0 bases, and a stretch of 12 bases separates them. From its cysteine to its phenylalanine, the CDR3 spans 15 amino acids. Only the CDR3 DNA is retained, 45 bases long and in frame from the first base. The chain is assembled from TRBV5-1 and TRBJ2-2, with TRBD1 tentatively as D gene (5 bases match). The receptor was isolated from a man between 40 and 49 years old with primary liver carcinoma and hepatitis B virus infection. The sequenced material came from peripheral blood. The encoded CDR3 is CASKFQGTNTGELFF. The DNA is as follows: TGCGCCAGCAAATTTCAGGGAACGAACACCGGGGAGCTGTTTTTT. The CDR3, completed at both ends by the reference TRBV5-1 and TRBJ2-2 genes, gives the full variable domain KAGVTQTPRYLIKTRGQQVTLSCSPISGHRSVSWYQQTPGQGLQFLFEYFSETQRNKGNFPGRFSGRQFSNSRSEMNVSTLELGDSALYLCASKFQGTNTGELFFGEGSRLTVL.